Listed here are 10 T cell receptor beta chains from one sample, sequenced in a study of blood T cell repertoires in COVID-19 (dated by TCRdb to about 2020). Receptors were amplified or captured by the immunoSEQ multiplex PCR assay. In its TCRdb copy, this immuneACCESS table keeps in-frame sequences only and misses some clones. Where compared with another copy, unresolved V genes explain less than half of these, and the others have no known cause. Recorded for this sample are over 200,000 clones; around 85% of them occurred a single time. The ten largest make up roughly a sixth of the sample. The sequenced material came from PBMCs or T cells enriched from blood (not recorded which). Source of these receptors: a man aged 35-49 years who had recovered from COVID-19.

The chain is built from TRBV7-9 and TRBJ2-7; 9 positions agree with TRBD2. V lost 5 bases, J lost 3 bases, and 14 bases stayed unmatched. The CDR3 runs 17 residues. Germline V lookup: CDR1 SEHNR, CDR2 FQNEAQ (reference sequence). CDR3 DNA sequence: TGTGCCAGCAGCCCGGGACTAGCCCTCACACCCGTCTACGAGCAGTACTTC. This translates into CASSPGLALTPVYEQYF.

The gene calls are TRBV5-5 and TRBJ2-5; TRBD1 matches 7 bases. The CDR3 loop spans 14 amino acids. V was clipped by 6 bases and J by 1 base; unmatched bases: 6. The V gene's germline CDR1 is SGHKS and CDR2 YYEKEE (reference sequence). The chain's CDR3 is CASTRTGFQETQYF. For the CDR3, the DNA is TGTGCCAGCACCCGGACAGGCTTCCAAGAGACCCAGTACTTC.

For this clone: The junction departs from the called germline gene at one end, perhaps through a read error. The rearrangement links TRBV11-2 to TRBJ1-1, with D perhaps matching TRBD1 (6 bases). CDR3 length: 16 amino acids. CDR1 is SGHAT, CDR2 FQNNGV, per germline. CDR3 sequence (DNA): TGTGCCAGCAGCTCAATCTCGACAGGCGTTAACATTGAAGCTTTCTTT. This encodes CASSSISTGVNIEAFF.

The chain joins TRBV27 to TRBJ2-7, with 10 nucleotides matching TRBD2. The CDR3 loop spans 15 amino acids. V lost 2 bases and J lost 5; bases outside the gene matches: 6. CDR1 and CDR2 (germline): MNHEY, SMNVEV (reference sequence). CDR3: CASSLQAGGWDEQYF. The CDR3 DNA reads TGTGCCAGCAGTTTACAAGCGGGAGGGTGGGACGAGCAGTACTTC.

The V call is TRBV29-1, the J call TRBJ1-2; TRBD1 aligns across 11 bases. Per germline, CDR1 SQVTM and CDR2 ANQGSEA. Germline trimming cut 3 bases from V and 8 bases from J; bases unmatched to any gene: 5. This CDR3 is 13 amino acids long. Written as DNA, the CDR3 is TGCAGCGTTGAGGGACAGGGGGAGCGCGGCTACACCTTC. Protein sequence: CSVEGQGERGYTF.

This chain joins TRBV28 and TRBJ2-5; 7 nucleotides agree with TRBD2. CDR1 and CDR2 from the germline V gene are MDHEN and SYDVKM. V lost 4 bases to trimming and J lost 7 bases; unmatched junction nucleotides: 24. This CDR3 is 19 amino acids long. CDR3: CASSWERSGPAPDKWTQYF. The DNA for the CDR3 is TGTGCCAGCAGTTGGGAGCGTAGCGGGCCAGCCCCCGACAAATGGACCCAGTACTTC. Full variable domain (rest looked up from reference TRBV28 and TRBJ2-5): DVKVTQSSRYLVKRTGEKVFLECVQDMDHENMFWYRQDPGLGLRLIYFSYDVKMKEKGDIPEGYSVSREKKERFSLILESASTNQTSMYLCASSWERSGPAPDKWTQYFGPGTRLLVL.

The CDR3 sequence is CASSFGGYNEQFF. The DNA of the CDR3 is TGTGCCAGCAGTTTCGGGGGCTACAATGAGCAGTTCTTC. The chain couples TRBV12-3 or TRBV12-4 to TRBJ2-1; D possibly corresponds to TRBD2 (6 bases). Trimming took 3 bases from V and 3 from J, leaving 6 bases between them. The CDR3 has 13 residues.

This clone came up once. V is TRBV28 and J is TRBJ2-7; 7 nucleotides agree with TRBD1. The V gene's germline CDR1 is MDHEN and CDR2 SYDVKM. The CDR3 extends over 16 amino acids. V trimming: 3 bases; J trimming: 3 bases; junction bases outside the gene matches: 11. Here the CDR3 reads CASSFVLWQGDYEQYF. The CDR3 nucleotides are TGTGCCAGCAGTTTCGTCCTCTGGCAGGGGGACTACGAGCAGTACTTC.

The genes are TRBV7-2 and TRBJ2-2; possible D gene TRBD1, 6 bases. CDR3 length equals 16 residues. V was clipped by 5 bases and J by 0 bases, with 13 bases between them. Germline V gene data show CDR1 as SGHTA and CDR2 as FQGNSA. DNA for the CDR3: TGTGCCAGCAGCCCGCACAGGGCTACGAACACCGGGGAGCTGTTTTTT. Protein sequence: CASSPHRATNTGELFF. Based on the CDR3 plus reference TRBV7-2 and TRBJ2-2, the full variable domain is GAGVSQSPSNKVTEKGKDVELRCDPISGHTALYWYRQSLGQGLEFLIYFQGNSAPDKSGLPSDRFSAERTGGSVSTLTIQRTQQEDSAVYLCASSPHRATNTGELFFGEGSRLTVL.

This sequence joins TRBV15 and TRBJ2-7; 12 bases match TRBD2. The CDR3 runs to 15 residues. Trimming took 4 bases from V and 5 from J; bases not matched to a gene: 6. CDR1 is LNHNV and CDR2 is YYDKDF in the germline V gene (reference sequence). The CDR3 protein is CATSKGLAGVNEQYF. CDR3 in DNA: TGTGCCACCAGCAAGGGACTAGCGGGCGTTAACGAGCAGTACTTC.